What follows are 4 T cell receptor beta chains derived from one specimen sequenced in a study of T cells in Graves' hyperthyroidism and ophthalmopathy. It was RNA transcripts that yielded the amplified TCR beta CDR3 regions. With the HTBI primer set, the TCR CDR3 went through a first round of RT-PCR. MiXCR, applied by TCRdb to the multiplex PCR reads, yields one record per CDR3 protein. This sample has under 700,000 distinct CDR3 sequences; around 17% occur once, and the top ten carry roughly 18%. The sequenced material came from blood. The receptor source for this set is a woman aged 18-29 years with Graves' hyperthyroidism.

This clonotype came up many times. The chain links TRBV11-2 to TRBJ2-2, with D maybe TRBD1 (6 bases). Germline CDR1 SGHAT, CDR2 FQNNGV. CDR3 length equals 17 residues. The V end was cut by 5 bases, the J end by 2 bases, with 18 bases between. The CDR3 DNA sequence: TGTGCCAGCAGCCTCACCCCTGGGGGCCTCAACACCGGGGAGCTGTTTTTT. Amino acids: CASSLTPGGLNTGELFF.

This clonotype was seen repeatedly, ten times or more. The CDR3 bases are TGCGCCAGCAGCTTAACTGCCTCCCCTTACGAGCAGTACTTC. Translation gives CASSLTASPYEQYF. The gene calls are TRBV5-1 and TRBJ2-7; D call uncertain. The CDR3 loop spans 14 amino acids. From germline, CDR1 is SGHRS and CDR2 YFSETQ. Trimming left V 2 bases short and J 4 bases short, with 13 bases between. Full variable domain (missing parts from reference TRBV5-1 and TRBJ2-7): KAGVTQTPRYLIKTRGQQVTLSCSPISGHRSVSWYQQTPGQGLQFLFEYFSETQRNKGNFPGRFSGRQFSNSRSEMNVSTLELGDSALYLCASSLTASPYEQYFGPGTRLTVT.

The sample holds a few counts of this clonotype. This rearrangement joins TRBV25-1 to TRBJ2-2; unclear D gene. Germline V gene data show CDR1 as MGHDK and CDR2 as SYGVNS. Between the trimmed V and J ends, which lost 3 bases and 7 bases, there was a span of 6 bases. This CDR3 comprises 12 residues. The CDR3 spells CASSESVGELFF. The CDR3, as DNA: TGTGCCAGCAGTGAGTCCGTCGGGGAGCTGTTTTTT.

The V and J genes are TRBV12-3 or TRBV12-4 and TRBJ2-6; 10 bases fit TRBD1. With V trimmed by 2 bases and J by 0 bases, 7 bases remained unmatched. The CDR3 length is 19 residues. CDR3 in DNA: TGTGCCAGCAGTTTAATCGTGGGACAGGGGTTCTCTGGGGCCAACGTCCTGACTTTC. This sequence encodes CASSLIVGQGFSGANVLTF.